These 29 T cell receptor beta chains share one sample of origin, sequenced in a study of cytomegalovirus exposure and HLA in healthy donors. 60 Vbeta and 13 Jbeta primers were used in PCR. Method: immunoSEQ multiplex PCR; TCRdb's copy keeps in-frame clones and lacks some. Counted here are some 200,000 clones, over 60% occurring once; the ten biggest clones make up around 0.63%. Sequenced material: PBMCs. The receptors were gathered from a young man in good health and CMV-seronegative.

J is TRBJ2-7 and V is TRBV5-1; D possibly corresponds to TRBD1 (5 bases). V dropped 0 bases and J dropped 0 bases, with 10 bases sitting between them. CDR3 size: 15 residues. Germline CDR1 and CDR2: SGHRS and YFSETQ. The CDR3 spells CASSLARQTSYEQYF. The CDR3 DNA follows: TGCGCCAGCAGCTTGGCCCGACAGACCTCCTACGAGCAGTACTTC.

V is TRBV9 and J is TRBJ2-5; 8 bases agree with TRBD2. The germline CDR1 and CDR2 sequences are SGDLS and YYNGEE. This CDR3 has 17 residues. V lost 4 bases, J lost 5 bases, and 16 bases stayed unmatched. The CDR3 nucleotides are TGTGCCAGCAGCCCCGAGGAACGGACTAGCTGGGGGGAGACCCAGTACTTC. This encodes CASSPEERTSWGETQYF. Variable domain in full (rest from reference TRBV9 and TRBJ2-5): DSGVTQTPKHLITATGQRVTLRCSPRSGDLSVYWYQQSLDQGLQFLIQYYNGEERAKGNILERFSAQQFPDLHSELNLSSLELGDSALYFCASSPEERTSWGETQYFGPGTRLLVL.

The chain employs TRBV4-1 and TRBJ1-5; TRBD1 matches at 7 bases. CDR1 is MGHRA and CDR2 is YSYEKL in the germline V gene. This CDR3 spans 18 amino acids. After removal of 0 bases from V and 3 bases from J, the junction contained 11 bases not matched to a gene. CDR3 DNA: TGCGCCAGCAGCCAAGATGAGGGCAGGGGGGACCTCAATCAGCCCCAGCATTTT. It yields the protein CASSQDEGRGDLNQPQHF.

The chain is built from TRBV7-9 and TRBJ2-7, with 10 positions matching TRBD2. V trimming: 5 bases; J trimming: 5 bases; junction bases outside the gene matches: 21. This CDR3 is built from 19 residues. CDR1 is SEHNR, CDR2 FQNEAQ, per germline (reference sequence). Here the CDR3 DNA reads TGTGCCAGCAGCCCGGGACGGGCTAGCGGGAGACCGGACGGCCACGAGCAGTACTTC. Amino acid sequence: CASSPGRASGRPDGHEQYF.

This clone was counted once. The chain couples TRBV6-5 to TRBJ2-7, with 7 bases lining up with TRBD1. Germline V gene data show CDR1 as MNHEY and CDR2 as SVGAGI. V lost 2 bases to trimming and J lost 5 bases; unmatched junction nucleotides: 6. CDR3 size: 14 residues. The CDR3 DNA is TGTGCCAGCAGTTACCGACAGGGAGCAAACGAGCAGTACTTC. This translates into CASSYRQGANEQYF.

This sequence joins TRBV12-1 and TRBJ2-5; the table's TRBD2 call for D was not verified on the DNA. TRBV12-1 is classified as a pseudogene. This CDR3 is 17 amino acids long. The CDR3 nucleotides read TGTGCCAGCACCGACGTTCTAGCGGGAGGTATACAAGAGACCCAGTACTTC. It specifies CASTDVLAGGIQETQYF.

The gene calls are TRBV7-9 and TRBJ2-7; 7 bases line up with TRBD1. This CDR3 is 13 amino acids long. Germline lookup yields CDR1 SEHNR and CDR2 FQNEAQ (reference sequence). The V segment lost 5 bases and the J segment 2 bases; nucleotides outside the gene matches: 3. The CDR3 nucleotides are TGTGCCAGCAGCCAGGGGGTCGCCTACGAGCAGTACTTC. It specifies CASSQGVAYEQYF.

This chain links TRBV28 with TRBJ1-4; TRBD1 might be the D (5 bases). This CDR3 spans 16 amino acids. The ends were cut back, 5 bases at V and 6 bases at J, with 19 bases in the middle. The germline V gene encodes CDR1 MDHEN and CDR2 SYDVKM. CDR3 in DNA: TGTGCCAGCAGTCGATCCGGGCCCCTGGGGCATGAAAAACTGTTTTTT. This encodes CASSRSGPLGHEKLFF. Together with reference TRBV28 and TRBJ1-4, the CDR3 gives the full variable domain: DVKVTQSSRYLVKRTGEKVFLECVQDMDHENMFWYRQDPGLGLRLIYFSYDVKMKEKGDIPEGYSVSREKKERFSLILESASTNQTSMYLCASSRSGPLGHEKLFFGSGTQLSVL.

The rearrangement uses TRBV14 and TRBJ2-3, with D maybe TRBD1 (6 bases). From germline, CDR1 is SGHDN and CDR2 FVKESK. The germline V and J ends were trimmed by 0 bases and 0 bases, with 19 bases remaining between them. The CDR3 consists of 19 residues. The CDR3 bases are TGTGCCAGCAGCCAAGATGGGTTACTTTTGGACAGTAGCACAGATACGCAGTATTTT. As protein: CASSQDGLLLDSSTDTQYF.

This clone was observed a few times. The CDR3 region is CASSETLSGYEQYF. CDR3 DNA sequence: TGTGCCAGCAGTGAGACACTGAGCGGCTACGAGCAGTACTTC. The chain is built from TRBV2 and TRBJ2-7; tentatively, D is TRBD2 (5 bases). Between the trimmed V and J ends, which lost 3 bases and 3 bases, there was a span of 12 bases. The CDR3 consists of 14 residues. Germline assignment: CDR1 SNHLY and CDR2 FYNNEI.

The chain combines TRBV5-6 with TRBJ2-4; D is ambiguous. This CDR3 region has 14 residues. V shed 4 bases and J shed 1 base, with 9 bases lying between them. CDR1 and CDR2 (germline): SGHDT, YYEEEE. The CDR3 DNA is TGTGCCAGCAGCCCCCCCTCGGCCAAAAACATTCAGTACTTC. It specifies CASSPPSAKNIQYF.

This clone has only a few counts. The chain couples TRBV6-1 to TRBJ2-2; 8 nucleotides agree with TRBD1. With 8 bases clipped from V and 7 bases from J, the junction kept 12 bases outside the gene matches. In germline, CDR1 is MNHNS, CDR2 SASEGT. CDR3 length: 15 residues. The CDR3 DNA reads TGTGCCAGCCACAGGACAGGGATTCGGAGCGGGGAGCTGTTTTTT. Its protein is CASHRTGIRSGELFF.

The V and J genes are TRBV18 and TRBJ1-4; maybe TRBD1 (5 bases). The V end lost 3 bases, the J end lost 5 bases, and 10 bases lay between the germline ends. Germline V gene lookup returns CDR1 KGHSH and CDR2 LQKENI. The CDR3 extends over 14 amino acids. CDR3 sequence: CASSPGLGNEKLFF. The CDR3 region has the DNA TGTGCCAGCTCACCGGGGCTGGGGAATGAAAAACTGTTTTTT.

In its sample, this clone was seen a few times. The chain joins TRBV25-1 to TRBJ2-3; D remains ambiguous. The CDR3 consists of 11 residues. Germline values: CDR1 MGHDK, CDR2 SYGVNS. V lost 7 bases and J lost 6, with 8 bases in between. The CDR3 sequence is CASKHWDTQYF. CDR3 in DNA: TGTGCCAGCAAGCATTGGGATACGCAGTATTTT.

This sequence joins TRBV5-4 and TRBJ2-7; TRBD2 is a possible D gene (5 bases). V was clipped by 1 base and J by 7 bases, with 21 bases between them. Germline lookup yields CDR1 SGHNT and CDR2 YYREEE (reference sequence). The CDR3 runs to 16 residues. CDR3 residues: CASSLTAGDIPGEQYF. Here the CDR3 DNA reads TGTGCCAGCAGCTTGACGGCAGGCGACATTCCGGGAGAGCAGTACTTC.

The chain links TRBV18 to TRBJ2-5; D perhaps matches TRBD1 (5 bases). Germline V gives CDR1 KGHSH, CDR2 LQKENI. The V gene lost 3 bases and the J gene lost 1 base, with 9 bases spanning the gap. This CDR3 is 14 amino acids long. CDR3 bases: TGTGCCAGCTCACCCGGCAGGGCCCAAGAGACCCAGTACTTC. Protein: CASSPGRAQETQYF.

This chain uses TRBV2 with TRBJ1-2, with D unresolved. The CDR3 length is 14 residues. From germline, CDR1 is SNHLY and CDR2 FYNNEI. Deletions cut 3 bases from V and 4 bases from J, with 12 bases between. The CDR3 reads CASSDGRRAYGYTF. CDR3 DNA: TGTGCCAGCAGTGATGGGAGGCGGGCCTATGGCTACACCTTC.

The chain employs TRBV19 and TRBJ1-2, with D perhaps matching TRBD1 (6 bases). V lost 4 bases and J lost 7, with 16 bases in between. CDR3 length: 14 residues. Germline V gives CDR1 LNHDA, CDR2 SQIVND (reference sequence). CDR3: CASSTPQGLGGYTF. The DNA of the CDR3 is TGTGCCAGTAGTACTCCACAGGGTTTGGGTGGCTACACCTTC.

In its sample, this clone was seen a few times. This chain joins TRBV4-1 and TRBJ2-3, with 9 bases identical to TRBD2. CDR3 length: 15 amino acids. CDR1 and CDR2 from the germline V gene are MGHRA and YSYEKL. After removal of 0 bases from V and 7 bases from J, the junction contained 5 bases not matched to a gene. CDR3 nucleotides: TGCGCCAGCAGCCAAGAAGGGACTAGCAAACATACGCAGTATTTT. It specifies CASSQEGTSKHTQYF.

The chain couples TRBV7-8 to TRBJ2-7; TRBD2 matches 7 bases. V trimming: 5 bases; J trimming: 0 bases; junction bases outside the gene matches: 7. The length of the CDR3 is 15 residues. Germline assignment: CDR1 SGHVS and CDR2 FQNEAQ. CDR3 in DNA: TGTGCCAGCAGCCTCAATAGCGGGCCCTCCTACGAGCAGTACTTC. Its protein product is CASSLNSGPSYEQYF.

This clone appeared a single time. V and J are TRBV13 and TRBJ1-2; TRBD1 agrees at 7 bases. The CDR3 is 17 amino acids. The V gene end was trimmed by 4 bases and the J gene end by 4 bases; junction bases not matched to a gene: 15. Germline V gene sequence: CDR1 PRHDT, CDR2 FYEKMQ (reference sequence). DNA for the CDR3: TGTGCCAGCAGCTCACGGGGACAGAGGGAGAGTCCCTATGGCTACACCTTC. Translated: CASSSRGQRESPYGYTF.

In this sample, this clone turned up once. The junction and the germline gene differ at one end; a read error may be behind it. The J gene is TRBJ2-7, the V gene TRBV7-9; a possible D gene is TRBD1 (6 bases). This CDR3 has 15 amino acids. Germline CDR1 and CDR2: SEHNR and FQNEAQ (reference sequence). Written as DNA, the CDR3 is TGTTCCAGCAGACCCGGACAGACACAGCTCTACGAGCAGTACTTC. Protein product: CSSRPGQTQLYEQYF.

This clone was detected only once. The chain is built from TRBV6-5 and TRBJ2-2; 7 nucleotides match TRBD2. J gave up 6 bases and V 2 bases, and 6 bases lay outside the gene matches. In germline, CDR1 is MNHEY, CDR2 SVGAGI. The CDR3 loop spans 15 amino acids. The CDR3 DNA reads TGTGCCAGCAGTTACCGTTATACTAGCGCCGGGGAGCTGTTTTTT. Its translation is CASSYRYTSAGELFF.

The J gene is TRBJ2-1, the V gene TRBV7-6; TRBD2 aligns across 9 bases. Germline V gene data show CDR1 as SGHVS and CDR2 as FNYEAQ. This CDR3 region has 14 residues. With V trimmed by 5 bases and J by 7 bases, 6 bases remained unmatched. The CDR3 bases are TGTGCCAGCAGCATACCGAGCGGGGGGAATGAGCAGTTCTTC. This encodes CASSIPSGGNEQFF. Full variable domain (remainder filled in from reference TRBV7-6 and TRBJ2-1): GAGVSQSPRYKVTKRGQDVALRCDPISGHVSLYWYRQALGQGPEFLTYFNYEAQQDKSGLPNDRFSAERPEGSISTLTIQRTEQRDSAMYRCASSIPSGGNEQFFGPGTRLTVL.

The CDR3 sequence: CASSLVQATYNEQFF. The CDR3 nucleotides read TGTGCCAGCAGCTTGGTTCAGGCAACCTACAATGAGCAGTTCTTC. The chain has TRBV5-6 and TRBJ2-1; D gene uncertain. Trimming removed 0 bases at V and 2 bases at J, with 9 bases between. Per the germline V gene, CDR1 is SGHDT and CDR2 is YYEEEE. The CDR3 is made up of 15 amino acids.

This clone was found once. DNA of the CDR3: TGTGCCTGGGGGTCGCCGGACAGGGCTTCCGAGCAGTACTTC. Translating it yields CAWGSPDRASEQYF. This chain links TRBV30 with TRBJ2-7; 8 bases map to TRBD1. Trimming took 5 bases from V and 6 from J; bases not matched to a gene: 12. Per germline, CDR1 GTSNPN and CDR2 SVGIG (reference sequence). CDR3 size: 14 residues.

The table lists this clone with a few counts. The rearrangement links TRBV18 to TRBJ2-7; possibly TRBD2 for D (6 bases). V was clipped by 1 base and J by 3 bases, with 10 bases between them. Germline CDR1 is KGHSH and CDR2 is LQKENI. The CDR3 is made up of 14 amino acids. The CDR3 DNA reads TGTGCCAGCTCACCACTAGCGGAGGACTACGAGCAGTACTTC. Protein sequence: CASSPLAEDYEQYF. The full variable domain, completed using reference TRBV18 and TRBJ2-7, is NAGVMQNPRHLVRRRGQEARLRCSPMKGHSHVYWYRQLPEEGLKFMVYLQKENIIDESGMPKERFSAEFPKEGPSILRIQQVVRGDSAAYFCASSPLAEDYEQYFGPGTRLTVT.

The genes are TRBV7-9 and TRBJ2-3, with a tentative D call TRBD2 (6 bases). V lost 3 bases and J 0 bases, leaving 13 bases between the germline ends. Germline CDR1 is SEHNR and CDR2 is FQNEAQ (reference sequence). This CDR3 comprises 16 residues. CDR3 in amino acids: CASSFWRDMSTDTQYF. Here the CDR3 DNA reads TGTGCCAGCAGCTTTTGGCGGGATATGAGCACAGATACGCAGTATTTT. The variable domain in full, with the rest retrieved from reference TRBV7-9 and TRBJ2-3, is DTGVSQNPRHKITKRGQNVTFRCDPISEHNRLYWYRQTLGQGPEFLTYFQNEAQLEKSRLLSDRFSAERPKGSFSTLEIQRTEQGDSAMYLCASSFWRDMSTDTQYFGPGTRLTVL.

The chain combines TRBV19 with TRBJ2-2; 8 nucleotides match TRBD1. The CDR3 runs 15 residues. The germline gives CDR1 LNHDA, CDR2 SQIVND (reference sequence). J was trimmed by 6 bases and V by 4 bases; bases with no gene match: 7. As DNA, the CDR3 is TGTGCCAGTAGTAGGACAGGGAATAACGCCGGGGAGCTGTTTTTT. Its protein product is CASSRTGNNAGELFF.